This section outlines one TCR beta chain sequence together with its context. When the RNA was reverse transcribed, random hexamers were used with an input of about 0.45 to 1 ug. Multiplex PCR with immunoSEQ amplified the TCR beta CDR3 across 54 Vbeta and 13 Jbeta. One entry per CDR3 protein results from TCRdb running MiXCR on the immunoSEQ multiplex PCR reads. The sample includes approximately 83,000 distinct CDR3 sequences, approximately 95% of them seen just once. Germline assignment: CDR1 MDHEN and CDR2 SYDVKM. The ends were cut back, 6 bases at V and 1 base at J, with 12 bases in the middle. CDR3 length equals 14 residues. The record originates from a study of CD8 T cells in Susac syndrome. In the study overall: There were Susac syndrome patients who were therapy-naive at blood draw, others on corticosteroids, and others on intravenous immunoglobulin alone.

The sequenced sample consisted of CD8+ T cells from PBMCs. The J gene is TRBJ2-5, the V gene TRBV28; tentative D call: TRBD1 (6 bases). This receptor was obtained from a human donor with Susac syndrome. The CDR3 sequence: CASSYTGSQETQYF. The CDR3 coding sequence is TGTGCCAGCAGCTACACAGGGAGCCAAGAGACCCAGTACTTC.